Below, 27 T cell receptor beta chains from the same sample are listed, as sequenced in a study of shared clonotypes between healthy human individuals. Only in-frame clones appear in the TCRdb table, and some are missing; sequencing was by immunoSEQ multiplex PCR. The sample carries more than 900,000 clones, 75% to 80% recorded once. Sequenced: memory CD4+ T cells from PBMCs. The sample's subset: CD45RA-negative fraction. These receptors were taken from a man younger than 35 in good health. Some clones in this sample may be carry-over from other donors' samples.

The table lists this clone with a few counts. V is TRBV30 and J is TRBJ1-1; TRBD1 aligns across 7 bases. V lost 5 bases, J lost 3 bases, and 6 bases stayed unmatched. Looked up from germline, CDR1 is GTSNPN and CDR2 is SVGIG (reference sequence). This CDR3 region has 13 residues. The chain's CDR3 is CAWDRVLDTEAFF. In DNA form, the CDR3 reads TGTGCCTGGGACAGGGTCCTTGACACTGAAGCTTTCTTT.

The rearrangement uses TRBV5-1 and TRBJ1-5, with D maybe TRBD1 (5 bases). This CDR3 is 14 amino acids long. Germline lookup yields CDR1 SGHRS and CDR2 YFSETQ. V was cut by 5 bases and J by 7 bases, with 16 bases left in between. This CDR3 reads CASRPNSGGQPQHF. CDR3 DNA: TGCGCCAGCAGACCCAATTCCGGGGGGCAGCCCCAGCATTTT.

The CDR3 spells CSVAGLERAYNEQFF. The CDR3 DNA sequence: TGCAGCGTTGCCGGACTAGAAAGGGCTTACAATGAGCAGTTCTTC. The chain joins TRBV29-1 to TRBJ2-1; 7 nucleotides align to TRBD2. The CDR3 extends over 15 amino acids. The J segment lost 4 bases and the V segment lost 4 bases, leaving 10 bases of the junction unmatched. Germline CDR1 SQVTM, CDR2 ANQGSEA.

This sequence joins TRBV5-6 and TRBJ2-7; D may correspond to TRBD1 or TRBD2 (6 bases each). The V and J ends lost 1 base and 6 bases respectively, with 17 bases between them. This CDR3 region has 15 residues. Germline CDR1 is SGHDT and CDR2 is YYEEEE. CDR3 nucleotide sequence: TGTGCCAGCAGCTTGAGAGGGGGGACTCAAATCGAGCAGTACTTC. Protein sequence: CASSLRGGTQIEQYF. The complete variable domain, with remaining parts taken from reference TRBV5-6 and TRBJ2-7, reads DAGVTQSPTHLIKTRGQQVTLRCSPKSGHDTVSWYQQALGQGPQFIFQYYEEEERQRGNFPDRFSGHQFPNYSSELNVNALLLGDSALYLCASSLRGGTQIEQYFGPGTRLTVT.

V and J are TRBV5-1 and TRBJ2-4; a weak D match, TRBD1 (5 bases). Trimming pared 2 bases from V and 7 bases from J, leaving 10 bases between. CDR3 length: 13 residues. The germline V gene encodes CDR1 SGHRS and CDR2 YFSETQ. CDR3 loop: CASSFARGNIQYF. The CDR3 DNA is TGCGCCAGCAGCTTTGCTAGGGGCAACATTCAGTACTTC.

J is TRBJ2-1 and V is TRBV5-6, with TRBD1 identical over 12 bases. This CDR3 region has 15 residues. The germline V gene encodes CDR1 SGHDT and CDR2 YYEEEE. V dropped 4 bases and J dropped 9; count of bases not matched to a gene: 8. CDR3 sequence: CASSRPGTGGREQFF. CDR3 nucleotide sequence: TGTGCCAGCAGCCGGCCCGGGACAGGGGGCCGTGAGCAGTTCTTC. Drawing the rest from reference TRBV5-6 and TRBJ2-1, the complete variable domain is DAGVTQSPTHLIKTRGQQVTLRCSPKSGHDTVSWYQQALGQGPQFIFQYYEEEERQRGNFPDRFSGHQFPNYSSELNVNALLLGDSALYLCASSRPGTGGREQFFGPGTRLTVL.

The genes are TRBV5-6 and TRBJ1-5; D is ambiguous. The CDR3 totals 15 residues. The V and J ends lost 1 base and 3 bases respectively, with 11 bases between them. Germline CDR1 reads SGHDT; CDR2 reads YYEEEE. The CDR3 loop is CASSLWSEINQPQHF. CDR3 in DNA: TGTGCCAGCAGCTTGTGGAGCGAAATCAATCAGCCCCAGCATTTT.

The chain uses TRBV5-6 and TRBJ2-1; 7 bases are a match to TRBD1. V was pared by 1 base and J by 4 bases, with 2 bases of the junction left unmatched. Looked up from germline, CDR1 is SGHDT and CDR2 is YYEEEE. The CDR3 loop spans 14 amino acids. CDR3 amino acids: CASSLFRGYNEQFF. DNA for the CDR3: TGTGCCAGCAGCTTGTTCAGGGGGTACAATGAGCAGTTCTTC.

The table lists this clone with a few counts. The rearrangement uses TRBV11-3 and TRBJ2-1, with 9 bases identical to TRBD2. The CDR3 has 18 amino acids. The germline CDR1 and CDR2 sequences are SGHNT and YENEEA. V shed 0 bases, J shed 0 bases, and the junction held 6 bases outside the gene matches. CDR3 bases: TGTGCCAGCAGCTTAGACGGGAATAGCGGGAGCTCCTACAATGAGCAGTTCTTC. It yields the protein CASSLDGNSGSSYNEQFF.

The gene calls are TRBV7-3 and TRBJ2-1, with D possibly being TRBD2 (7 bases). The germline gives CDR1 SGHTA, CDR2 FQGTGA. The CDR3 has 13 amino acids. V was cut by 4 bases and J by 10 bases, with 14 bases left in between. This CDR3 reads CASSSRRGGEQFF. DNA of the CDR3: TGTGCCAGCAGCTCCCGGAGGGGGGGCGAGCAGTTCTTC.

CDR3 DNA: TGTGCCAGCAGTGGGGGTGGCGGCCTCAAGGATCGCTATGGCTACACCTTC. Protein: CASSGGGGLKDRYGYTF. The V and J genes are TRBV28 and TRBJ1-2, with a possible D match to TRBD1 (5 bases). Germline V gene sequence: CDR1 MDHEN, CDR2 SYDVKM. V was clipped by 5 bases and J by 4 bases, with 23 bases between them. The CDR3 extends over 17 amino acids.

In this sample, this clone turned up once. The rearrangement uses TRBV28 and TRBJ2-7; D is uncertain. The germline V gene has CDR1 MDHEN and CDR2 SYDVKM. V was cut by 3 bases and J by 1 base, with 7 bases left in between. The CDR3 length is 13 residues. This CDR3 is CASSFARSYEQYF. The CDR3 DNA is TGTGCCAGCAGTTTCGCCAGGTCCTACGAGCAGTACTTC.

The rearrangement joins TRBV28 to TRBJ1-5; TRBD1 agrees at 8 bases. This CDR3 contains 15 residues. Germline values: CDR1 MDHEN, CDR2 SYDVKM. The ends lost 7 bases at V and 9 bases at J; junction bases unmatched: 14. CDR3 bases: TGTGCCAGCAAAGGGCGTGGACAGGGCCCTAGGCCCCAGCATTTT. Translating gives CASKGRGQGPRPQHF.

The chain joins TRBV19 to TRBJ1-1, with 8 bases fitting TRBD1. From germline, CDR1 is LNHDA and CDR2 SQIVND (reference sequence). The V gene end was trimmed by 3 bases and the J gene end by 6 bases; junction bases not matched to a gene: 6. This CDR3 comprises 14 residues. As DNA, the CDR3 is TGTGCCAGTAGTATGGCAGGGGGCAGGGCTGAAGCTTTCTTT. Amino acids: CASSMAGGRAEAFF.

This rearrangement joins TRBV7-9 to TRBJ1-1, with D tentatively TRBD1 (6 bases). The germline V gene encodes CDR1 SEHNR and CDR2 FQNEAQ (reference sequence). The V and J ends lost 5 bases and 0 bases respectively, with 13 bases between them. CDR3 length: 15 residues. The DNA for the CDR3 is TGTGCCAGCAGCCCGGAGGGGGGGGTGAACACTGAAGCTTTCTTT. Translating it yields CASSPEGGVNTEAFF. Based on the CDR3 plus reference TRBV7-9 and TRBJ1-1, the full variable domain is DTGVSQNPRHKITKRGQNVTFRCDPISEHNRLYWYRQTLGQGPEFLTYFQNEAQLEKSRLLSDRFSAERPKGSFSTLEIQRTEQGDSAMYLCASSPEGGVNTEAFFGQGTRLTVV.

The chain carries TRBV6-1 and TRBJ1-2; TRBD1 might be the D (5 bases). The CDR3 consists of 13 residues. CDR1 is MNHNS and CDR2 is SASEGT in the germline V gene. Trimming pared 7 bases from V and 4 bases from J, leaving 13 bases between. The CDR3: CASTPDQGYGYTF. For the CDR3, the DNA is TGTGCCAGCACCCCCGACCAGGGCTATGGCTACACCTTC.

This clone was observed many times. The chain recombines TRBV28 with TRBJ1-5, with D possibly matching TRBD1 (6 bases). The CDR3 runs 13 residues. Germline loops: CDR1 MDHEN, CDR2 SYDVKM. Trimming stripped 2 bases from V and 9 bases from J, with 11 bases between. Here the CDR3 DNA reads TGTGCCAGCAGTTTAAACCAGGGGCGGCCCCAGCATTTT. The encoded protein is CASSLNQGRPQHF.

The chain couples TRBV5-6 to TRBJ1-1, with 11 bases lining up with TRBD1. This CDR3 spans 14 amino acids. Germline-derived CDR1 and CDR2 are SGHDT and YYEEEE. V dropped 4 bases and J dropped 5; count of bases not matched to a gene: 4. The CDR3 loop is CASSGDRGVTEAFF. In DNA, the CDR3 is TGTGCCAGCAGCGGGGACAGGGGGGTGACTGAAGCTTTCTTT.

In its sample, this clone was seen many times. The rearrangement joins TRBV7-8 to TRBJ1-3, with TRBD1 matching over 7 bases. The V gene's germline CDR1 is SGHVS and CDR2 FQNEAQ. This CDR3 has 14 amino acids. V was clipped by 1 base and J by 9 bases; unmatched bases: 6. CDR3 residues: CASSLDRGRGTIYF. Here the CDR3 DNA reads TGTGCCAGCAGCTTAGACAGGGGAAGGGGCACCATATATTTT.

Only one count was recorded for this clone. The chain carries TRBV4-1 and TRBJ2-7; D call uncertain. Trimming shortened V by 0 bases and J by 4 bases, and 13 bases separated the two germline ends. The CDR3 sequence is 15 residues long. Germline CDR1 and CDR2: MGHRA and YSYEKL. Here the CDR3 reads CASSQDEARVYEQYF. The CDR3 coding sequence is TGCGCCAGCAGCCAAGATGAGGCCCGAGTTTACGAGCAGTACTTC.

The V gene is TRBV4-1, the J gene TRBJ2-3; D is uncertain. CDR3 size: 14 residues. Germline V gene data show CDR1 as MGHRA and CDR2 as YSYEKL. V shed 2 bases and J shed 2 bases, with 8 bases lying between them. Here the CDR3 DNA reads TGCGCCAGCAGCCAATGGACGGACACAGATACGCAGTATTTT. Translation: CASSQWTDTDTQYF.

This chain uses TRBV5-4 with TRBJ2-7; 8 positions match TRBD1. Trimming at V came to 4 bases and at J to 6 bases, leaving 12 bases not matched to a gene. Germline-derived CDR1 and CDR2 are SGHNT and YYREEE (reference sequence). The length of the CDR3 is 15 residues. As DNA, the CDR3 is TGTGCCAGCAGCATACCAGGGGGCGACCTCGGCGAGCAGTACTTC. This translates into CASSIPGGDLGEQYF.

The chain carries TRBV5-1 and TRBJ2-5; 7 positions match TRBD1. Germline values: CDR1 SGHRS, CDR2 YFSETQ. The CDR3 has 14 amino acids. J gave up 3 bases and V 4 bases, and 6 bases lay outside the gene matches. Here the CDR3 reads CASSRNRGEETQYF. For the CDR3, the DNA is TGCGCCAGCAGCCGAAACAGGGGTGAAGAGACCCAGTACTTC.

The chain combines TRBV28 with TRBJ1-5; D is ambiguous. V dropped 2 bases and J dropped 7 bases, with 12 bases sitting between them. CDR3 length: 14 amino acids. CDR1 MDHEN and CDR2 SYDVKM come from the germline V gene. The CDR3 sequence: CASSLLGGWQPQHF. The CDR3 nucleotides read TGTGCCAGCAGTTTACTGGGAGGGTGGCAGCCCCAGCATTTT.

V and J are TRBV6-5 and TRBJ1-2; D is possibly TRBD1 (6 bases). The CDR3 has 15 amino acids. With 7 bases removed from V and 4 bases from J, the gap between germline ends came to 19 bases. Germline V gene lookup returns CDR1 MNHEY and CDR2 SVGAGI. The CDR3 loop is CASKGGLSRTYGYTF. DNA for the CDR3: TGTGCCAGCAAGGGGGGCCTCTCGAGGACCTATGGCTACACCTTC.

This clone was counted only a few times. Different DNA sequences within this sample yield the same CDR3. The J gene is TRBJ1-1, the V gene TRBV29-1; TRBD1 agrees at 7 bases. Per the germline V gene, CDR1 is SQVTM and CDR2 is ANQGSEA. The junction had 0 bases not matched to a gene; V was cut back by 1 base and J by 1 base. This CDR3 has 13 amino acids. The CDR3 nucleotides read TGCAGCGTTGAAGGACAGGGGAACACTGAAGCTTTCTTT. Protein product: CSVEGQGNTEAFF.

The V call is TRBV7-2, the J call TRBJ2-5, with D hard to call. Trimming stripped 4 bases from V and 1 base from J, with 7 bases between. Germline CDR1 and CDR2: SGHTA and FQGNSA. The CDR3 loop spans 13 amino acids. The CDR3 region is CASSSVVQETQYF. The CDR3 nucleotides read TGTGCCAGCAGCTCCGTAGTCCAAGAGACCCAGTACTTC.